The 26 T cell receptor beta chains listed next were all sequenced from one sample in a study of T cells in Graves' hyperthyroidism and ophthalmopathy. From RNA transcripts, TCR beta CDR3 regions were amplified. In the first-round RT-PCR of the TCR CDR3, the HTBI primer set was used. TCRdb recomputed calls from the multiplex PCR reads with MiXCR, one row per CDR3 protein. The sample shows 250,000 to 350,000 distinct CDR3 sequences, more than 15% of them seen only once. Sequenced material: blood. The receptors stem from a woman aged 55-75 years with Graves' ophthalmopathy.

In this sample, this clonotype turned up a few times. This chain connects TRBV9 to TRBJ2-7, with D possibly being TRBD2 (5 bases). CDR1 and CDR2 (germline): SGDLS, YYNGEE. The CDR3 loop spans 14 amino acids. V shed 0 bases and J shed 6 bases, with 13 bases lying between them. The CDR3 DNA reads TGTGCCAGCAGCGTAGCCGCGGGCTCTGGCGAGCAGTACTTC. It codes for CASSVAAGSGEQYF.

This clonotype has at least ten counts. This chain joins TRBV6-1 and TRBJ2-1, with 7 bases matching TRBD2. Germline-derived CDR1 and CDR2 are MNHNS and SASEGT. There are 14 residues in the CDR3. V shed 6 bases and J 6 bases; nucleotides not matched to a gene: 8. The CDR3, as DNA: TGTGCCAGCAGGTCCTCGGGACTACGCAATGAGCAGTTCTTC. It yields the protein CASRSSGLRNEQFF.

This clonotype was recorded at least ten times. The chain recombines TRBV18 with TRBJ2-7; 9 bases line up with TRBD2. This CDR3 contains 15 residues. Looked up from germline, CDR1 is KGHSH and CDR2 is LQKENI. After removal of 4 bases from V and 4 bases from J, the junction contained 8 bases not matched to a gene. The CDR3 bases are TGTGCCAGCTCACACTTGACTAGCGGAGAATACGAGCAGTACTTC. Protein sequence: CASSHLTSGEYEQYF. The whole variable domain, remainder taken from reference TRBV18 and TRBJ2-7, is NAGVMQNPRHLVRRRGQEARLRCSPMKGHSHVYWYRQLPEEGLKFMVYLQKENIIDESGMPKERFSAEFPKEGPSILRIQQVVRGDSAAYFCASSHLTSGEYEQYFGPGTRLTVT.

For this clonotype: Being one base from a much bigger clone, this may be a read error. The rearrangement joins TRBV11-2 to TRBJ1-1; D uncertain. CDR3 length equals 15 residues. Germline values: CDR1 SGHAT, CDR2 FQNNGV. Trimming pared 8 bases from V and 4 bases from J, leaving 20 bases between. For the CDR3, the DNA is TGTGCCAGCCGCTCGCCGAGACTCAGGAGCACTGAAGCTTTCTTT. Its protein is CASRSPRLRSTEAFF. Filled out from reference TRBV11-2 and TRBJ1-1, the complete variable domain reads EAGVAQSPRYKIIEKRQSVAFWCNPISGHATLYWYQQILGQGPKLLIQFQNNGVVDDSQLPKDRFSAERLKGVDSTLKIQPAKLEDSAVYLCASRSPRLRSTEAFFGQGTRLTVV.

Many counts were recorded for this clonotype. This chain links TRBV20-1 with TRBJ2-5, with D perhaps matching TRBD2 (5 bases). Looked up from germline, CDR1 is DFQATT and CDR2 is SNEGSKA (reference sequence). This CDR3 has 13 residues. The CDR3 sequence is CSLRTARGETQYF. In DNA, the CDR3 is TGCAGCCTCAGGACTGCGCGTGGGGAGACCCAGTACTTC.

The chain couples TRBV20-1 to TRBJ2-3; D uncertain. CDR3 length: 14 amino acids. Germline CDR1 reads DFQATT; CDR2 reads SNEGSKA (reference sequence). Trimming left V 4 bases short and J 4 bases short, with 15 bases between. The CDR3 DNA is TGCAGTGCTATTTCCGCTCAAGACGCAGATACGCAGTATTTT. This gives the protein CSAISAQDADTQYF.

This clonotype came up many times. The V and J genes are TRBV2 and TRBJ1-5; the D gene is possibly TRBD1 (5 bases). Trimming removed 5 bases from V and 5 bases from J, with 13 bases in between. The germline gives CDR1 SNHLY, CDR2 FYNNEI. The CDR3 is made up of 14 amino acids. The CDR3 protein is CASSPGGGYQPQHF. The CDR3 nucleotides read TGTGCCAGCAGTCCCGGGGGGGGGTATCAGCCCCAGCATTTT.

The chain uses TRBV6-1 and TRBJ2-3; 10 bases are a match to TRBD2. Trimming took 7 bases from V and 0 from J; bases not matched to a gene: 1. This CDR3 spans 14 amino acids. The germline CDR1 and CDR2 sequences are MNHNS and SASEGT. CDR3 protein: CASTTSGSTDTQYF. As DNA, the CDR3 is TGTGCCAGCACGACTAGCGGGAGCACAGATACGCAGTATTTT.

The rearrangement links TRBV5-1 to TRBJ1-1; D unclear. Germline-derived CDR1 and CDR2 are SGHRS and YFSETQ. This CDR3 has 13 residues. Trimming removed 1 base at V and 1 base at J, with 5 bases between. The chain's CDR3 is CASSLYQNTEAFF. CDR3 DNA sequence: TGCGCCAGCAGCTTGTATCAGAACACTGAAGCTTTCTTT.

This clonotype was counted between two and nine times. The V and J genes are TRBV6-1 and TRBJ2-1, with TRBD2 matching 7 bases. CDR1 and CDR2 from the germline V gene are MNHNS and SASEGT. The CDR3 contains 17 residues. J gave up 5 bases and V 6 bases, and 16 bases lay outside the gene matches. CDR3 region: CASRRPATGTTNNEQFF. DNA of the CDR3: TGTGCCAGCAGACGACCAGCGACCGGGACTACCAACAATGAGCAGTTCTTC.

This clonotype has ten or more counts. V usage is TRBV6-5 and J usage is TRBJ1-1; D not certain. The CDR3 spans 14 residues. V lost 2 bases to trimming and J lost 10 bases, with 17 bases between them. CDR1 and CDR2 (germline): MNHEY, SVGAGI. CDR3 bases: TGTGCCAGCAGTTACGATGGGCAGGTCGTAGGAGCTTTCTTT. Residues: CASSYDGQVVGAFF.

The DNA for the CDR3 is TGTGCCAGCAGCTTAGAAGGGGGTTTACCTTTCTTT. It encodes CASSLEGGLPFF. The J gene is TRBJ1-1, the V gene TRBV7-9; TRBD1 might be the D (6 bases). This CDR3 spans 12 amino acids. V was trimmed by 1 base and J by 12 bases, leaving 12 bases between them. Germline V CDR1 and CDR2: SEHNR, FQNEAQ (reference sequence).

The V gene is TRBV20-1, the J gene TRBJ1-5, with unresolved D. Germline-derived CDR1 and CDR2 are DFQATT and SNEGSKA (reference sequence). V lost 0 bases and J lost 1, with 16 bases in between. This CDR3 is built from 17 residues. The CDR3: CSARDPRLGWSNQPQHF. The CDR3 DNA follows: TGCAGTGCTAGAGATCCTAGGTTAGGTTGGAGCAATCAGCCCCAGCATTTT.

This chain links TRBV20-1 with TRBJ2-7; D is possibly TRBD1 (5 bases). The ends were cut back, 3 bases at V and 0 bases at J, with 12 bases in the middle. The CDR3 sequence is 14 residues long. Looked up from germline, CDR1 is DFQATT and CDR2 is SNEGSKA (reference sequence). The CDR3 DNA sequence: TGCAGTGCTAGCTACAGGACCAACTCCTACGAGCAGTACTTC. Translating it yields CSASYRTNSYEQYF.

The sample holds many counts of this clonotype. The gene calls are TRBV29-1 and TRBJ2-1; 10 bases fit TRBD2. Unmatched junction bases numbered 10, after V lost 1 base and J lost 7 bases. The CDR3 has 16 residues. The V gene's germline CDR1 is SQVTM and CDR2 ANQGSEA. This CDR3 is CSVEGSSGGRGNEQFF. CDR3 coding DNA: TGCAGCGTTGAAGGGTCTAGCGGGGGCCGAGGGAATGAGCAGTTCTTC.

This sequence joins TRBV7-2 and TRBJ2-3; TRBD2 aligns across 7 bases. This CDR3 is built from 16 residues. Germline V gene sequence: CDR1 SGHTA, CDR2 FQGNSA. The J segment lost 0 bases and the V segment lost 5 bases, leaving 8 bases of the junction unmatched. CDR3 nucleotide sequence: TGTGCCAGCAGCCAAAGGCAGCGGGGAAGCACAGATACGCAGTATTTT. It specifies CASSQRQRGSTDTQYF.

At least ten counts were recorded for this clonotype. The chain recombines TRBV6-2 or TRBV6-3 with TRBJ2-1; D is possibly TRBD1 or TRBD2 (5 bases each). V was clipped by 3 bases and J by 5 bases, with 17 bases between them. Germline V gene lookup returns CDR1 MNHEY and CDR2 SVGEGT. CDR3 length: 16 amino acids. The chain's CDR3 is CASSYEPGTSNNEQFF. The CDR3 nucleotides read TGTGCCAGCAGTTATGAACCCGGGACGAGCAACAATGAGCAGTTCTTC.

This clonotype was counted many times. This chain connects TRBV7-2 to TRBJ2-7; TRBD1 matches 8 bases. This CDR3 has 15 amino acids. Germline-derived CDR1 and CDR2 are SGHTA and FQGNSA. The J segment lost 5 bases and the V segment lost 7 bases, leaving 13 bases of the junction unmatched. The CDR3 loop is CASTSYTGGHNEQYF. Here the CDR3 DNA reads TGTGCCAGCACCTCGTACACAGGGGGGCATAACGAGCAGTACTTC.

In its sample, this clonotype was seen many times. The chain is built from TRBV2 and TRBJ2-3; D is perhaps TRBD1 (6 bases). The CDR3 has 13 amino acids. Germline-derived CDR1 and CDR2 are SNHLY and FYNNEI. V lost 8 bases and J lost 2, with 11 bases in between. CDR3 DNA sequence: TGTGCCAGCGGAGGACAGACCACAGATACGCAGTATTTT. Amino acids: CASGGQTTDTQYF. Full variable domain (outside the CDR3, taken from reference TRBV2 and TRBJ2-3): EPEVTQTPSHQVTQMGQEVILRCVPISNHLYFYWYRQILGQKVEFLVSFYNNEISEKSEIFDDQFSVERPDGSNFTLKIRSTKLEDSAMYFCASGGQTTDTQYFGPGTRLTVL.

The V gene is TRBV12-3 or TRBV12-4, the J gene TRBJ1-4, with D possibly TRBD1 on 6 matching bases. CDR3 length equals 16 residues. The V end lost 6 bases, the J end lost 4 bases, and 18 bases lay between the germline ends. CDR3 in amino acids: CASSRGGGRLNEKLFF. For the CDR3, the DNA is TGTGCCAGCAGCCGGGGGGGCGGGCGACTTAATGAAAAACTGTTTTTT.

The V gene is TRBV7-3, the J gene TRBJ2-1; no definite D call. This CDR3 has 12 residues. Germline values: CDR1 SGHTA, CDR2 FQGTGA. The V gene lost 5 bases and the J gene lost 7 bases, with 9 bases spanning the gap. This chain's CDR3 is CASSALGNEQFF. The CDR3 bases are TGTGCCAGCAGCGCCCTGGGGAATGAGCAGTTCTTC.

The rearrangement uses TRBV5-1 and TRBJ2-7, with D possibly being TRBD1 or TRBD2 (6 bases each). V was clipped by 1 base and J by 5 bases, with 19 bases between them. The V gene's germline CDR1 is SGHRS and CDR2 YFSETQ. The CDR3 runs to 16 residues. CDR3 DNA: TGCGCCAGCAGCTTGAACGGGGGCGTAGGTCTCGACGAGCAGTACTTC. Protein sequence: CASSLNGGVGLDEQYF.

The chain combines TRBV6-5 with TRBJ2-5; 15 bases map to TRBD2. Germline V lookup: CDR1 MNHEY, CDR2 SVGAGI. This CDR3 has 17 residues. The J segment lost 5 bases and the V segment lost 4 bases, leaving 8 bases of the junction unmatched. The CDR3 reads CASSSGTSGRPRETQYF. Here the CDR3 DNA reads TGTGCCAGCAGTTCCGGGACTAGCGGGAGGCCCAGGGAGACCCAGTACTTC.

This clonotype occurred a few times. This chain uses TRBV6-2 or TRBV6-3 with TRBJ1-6; 9 positions match TRBD1. V was clipped by 2 bases and J by 8 bases; unmatched bases: 4. CDR1 and CDR2 from the germline V gene are MNHEY and SVGEGT. The CDR3 consists of 15 residues. The CDR3 sequence is CASSYTGQGHSPLHF. CDR3 DNA sequence: TGTGCCAGCAGTTACACGGGACAGGGTCATTCACCCCTCCACTTT.

The gene calls are TRBV19 and TRBJ2-7; 8 bases align to TRBD1. This CDR3 contains 13 residues. After removal of 5 bases from V and 3 bases from J, the junction contained 3 bases not matched to a gene. CDR1 and CDR2 from the germline V gene are LNHDA and SQIVND (reference sequence). In DNA form, the CDR3 reads TGTGCCAGTAGTCGGACAGGGCGCTACGAGCAGTACTTC. Translating it yields CASSRTGRYEQYF.

There are a few counts of this clonotype. This chain uses TRBV10-3 with TRBJ2-5, with unresolved D. The CDR3 is made up of 16 amino acids. V gave up 4 bases and J gave up 7 bases, with 22 bases separating them. Germline CDR1 reads ENHRY; CDR2 reads SYGVKD. CDR3 residues: CAISATDGKVGGTQYF. The CDR3 coding sequence is TGTGCCATCAGTGCCACGGACGGAAAAGTCGGCGGGACCCAGTACTTC.